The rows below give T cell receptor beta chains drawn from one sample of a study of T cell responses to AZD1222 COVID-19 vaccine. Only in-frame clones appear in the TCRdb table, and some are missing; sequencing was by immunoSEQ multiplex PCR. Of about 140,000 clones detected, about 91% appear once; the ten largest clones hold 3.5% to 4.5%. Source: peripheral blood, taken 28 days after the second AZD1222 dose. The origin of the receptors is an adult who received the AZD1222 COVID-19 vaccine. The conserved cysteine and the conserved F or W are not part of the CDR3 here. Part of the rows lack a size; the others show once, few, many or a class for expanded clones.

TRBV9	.	ASSQQGDNSPLH
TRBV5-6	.	ASSLGGNYYGYT
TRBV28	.	ASSRVGEKLF
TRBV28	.	ASKRVGKLF
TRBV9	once	ASSIQGRAGSTDTQY
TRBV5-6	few	ASSLYPRGGQPQH
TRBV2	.	ASTGHNEQF
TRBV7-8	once	ASSNVRGAQETQY
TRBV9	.	ASSTGPGQGDTEAF
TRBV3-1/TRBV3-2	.	ASSRGAVQPQH
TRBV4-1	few	ASSQAQGLSSGANVLT
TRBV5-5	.	ASCRAATAYEQY
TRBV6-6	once	ASSHQETQY
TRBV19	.	ASSIRGQGIYSNQPQH
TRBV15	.	ATSRDLEPSIGYT
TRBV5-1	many	ASHEGLGRNEQF
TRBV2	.	ASSTRGTDGNTIY
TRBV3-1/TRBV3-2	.	ASSLRGGVSNQPQH
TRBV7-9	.	ASSLGEEPDNQPQH
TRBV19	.	ASSRAGSYEQY
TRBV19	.	ASSIFGGNEQF
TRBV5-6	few	ASSLWGRTQPQH
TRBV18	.	ASSASQDGYGYT
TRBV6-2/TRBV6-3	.	ASSYGFGAQRTGNQPQH
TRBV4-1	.	ASSHKGQGNYGYT
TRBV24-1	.	ATSDRGLRLGTPDTQY